Sequencing of this T cell receptor beta chain was carried out in a study of tumor-infiltrating lymphocytes in primary liver carcinoma. Study findings and constraints: Merely some 8-24% of top clones spanned all five tumor regions.

Co-extracted RNA and DNA came from about 19-30 mg of unsorted bulk tissue. Making TCR beta cDNA involved approximately 0.5 ug total RNA and a constant-region primer. Libraries for TCR beta were built through three nested multiplex PCR rounds, which together made up a slightly modified ARM-PCR procedure. Primers for the first two PCR rounds were TRBV1-TRBV30 forward primers and a C-beta reverse primer (about 11 cycles per round). In TCRdb, the multiplex PCR reads were re-called with MiXCR into one record per CDR3 protein. Of approximately 100,000 distinct CDR3 sequences in the sample, 65% to 75% are singletons; the top ten hold around 12%. The CDR3 is 13 amino acids. CDR1 MNHEY and CDR2 SVGAGI come from the germline V gene. Trimming cost V 2 bases and J 9 bases, with 14 bases left between them. In this sample, this clonotype turned up once. Its target is unknown.

The chain is built from TRBV6-5 and TRBJ2-7; maybe TRBD2 (6 bases). Sample: liver tumor tissue from sampling region 2. The subset: tumor region T2, inferior pole. The sequence derives from an older woman with primary liver carcinoma and hepatitis B virus infection. The CDR3 sequence: CASSYASVYSQYF. CDR3 nucleotide sequence: TGTGCCAGCAGTTACGCTAGCGTCTACTCGCAGTACTTC.